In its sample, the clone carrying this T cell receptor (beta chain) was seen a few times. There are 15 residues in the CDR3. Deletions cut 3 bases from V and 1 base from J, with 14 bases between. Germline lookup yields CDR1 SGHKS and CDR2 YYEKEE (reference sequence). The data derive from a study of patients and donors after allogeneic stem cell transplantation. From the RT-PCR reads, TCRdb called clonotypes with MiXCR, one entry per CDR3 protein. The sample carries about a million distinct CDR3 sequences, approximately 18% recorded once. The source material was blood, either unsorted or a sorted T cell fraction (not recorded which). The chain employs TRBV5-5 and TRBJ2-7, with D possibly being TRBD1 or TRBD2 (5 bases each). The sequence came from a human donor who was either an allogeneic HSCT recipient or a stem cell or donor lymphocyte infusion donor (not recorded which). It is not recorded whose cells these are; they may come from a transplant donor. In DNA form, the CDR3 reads TGTGCCAGCAGCTCCTCGGGACCGGGGTCCTACGAGCAGTACTTC. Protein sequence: CASSSSGPGSYEQYF.